The clone carrying this T cell receptor beta chain was seen a few times. Its antigen remains unknown. This CDR3 spans 16 amino acids. V was pared by 0 bases and J by 3 bases, with 11 bases between. The V gene's germline CDR1 is LNHNV and CDR2 YYDKDF (reference sequence). After template switching added a universal primer site, the resulting cDNA carried unique molecular identifiers. TCRdb re-called the 5' RACE reads with MiXCR, one entry per CDR3 protein. In the table there are hundreds of thousands of distinct CDR3 sequences, roughly an eighth of which are singletons. Every donor was a healthy Caucasian. This entry is derived from a study of identical twins. The study, taken as a whole, reports: Interpretation of the results relied on cross-sectional statistical analysis and not on following the same donors.

These data also formed part of another study, on yellow fever vaccine responses in identical twins.

This clonotype was sampled from a woman under 30 in good health. The chain combines TRBV15 with TRBJ2-2; no clear D. Sequencing was done on a sample of PBMCs. CDR3 protein: CATSRDIGLDTGELFF. For the CDR3, the DNA is TGTGCCACCAGCAGAGATATAGGGTTGGACACCGGGGAGCTGTTTTTT.